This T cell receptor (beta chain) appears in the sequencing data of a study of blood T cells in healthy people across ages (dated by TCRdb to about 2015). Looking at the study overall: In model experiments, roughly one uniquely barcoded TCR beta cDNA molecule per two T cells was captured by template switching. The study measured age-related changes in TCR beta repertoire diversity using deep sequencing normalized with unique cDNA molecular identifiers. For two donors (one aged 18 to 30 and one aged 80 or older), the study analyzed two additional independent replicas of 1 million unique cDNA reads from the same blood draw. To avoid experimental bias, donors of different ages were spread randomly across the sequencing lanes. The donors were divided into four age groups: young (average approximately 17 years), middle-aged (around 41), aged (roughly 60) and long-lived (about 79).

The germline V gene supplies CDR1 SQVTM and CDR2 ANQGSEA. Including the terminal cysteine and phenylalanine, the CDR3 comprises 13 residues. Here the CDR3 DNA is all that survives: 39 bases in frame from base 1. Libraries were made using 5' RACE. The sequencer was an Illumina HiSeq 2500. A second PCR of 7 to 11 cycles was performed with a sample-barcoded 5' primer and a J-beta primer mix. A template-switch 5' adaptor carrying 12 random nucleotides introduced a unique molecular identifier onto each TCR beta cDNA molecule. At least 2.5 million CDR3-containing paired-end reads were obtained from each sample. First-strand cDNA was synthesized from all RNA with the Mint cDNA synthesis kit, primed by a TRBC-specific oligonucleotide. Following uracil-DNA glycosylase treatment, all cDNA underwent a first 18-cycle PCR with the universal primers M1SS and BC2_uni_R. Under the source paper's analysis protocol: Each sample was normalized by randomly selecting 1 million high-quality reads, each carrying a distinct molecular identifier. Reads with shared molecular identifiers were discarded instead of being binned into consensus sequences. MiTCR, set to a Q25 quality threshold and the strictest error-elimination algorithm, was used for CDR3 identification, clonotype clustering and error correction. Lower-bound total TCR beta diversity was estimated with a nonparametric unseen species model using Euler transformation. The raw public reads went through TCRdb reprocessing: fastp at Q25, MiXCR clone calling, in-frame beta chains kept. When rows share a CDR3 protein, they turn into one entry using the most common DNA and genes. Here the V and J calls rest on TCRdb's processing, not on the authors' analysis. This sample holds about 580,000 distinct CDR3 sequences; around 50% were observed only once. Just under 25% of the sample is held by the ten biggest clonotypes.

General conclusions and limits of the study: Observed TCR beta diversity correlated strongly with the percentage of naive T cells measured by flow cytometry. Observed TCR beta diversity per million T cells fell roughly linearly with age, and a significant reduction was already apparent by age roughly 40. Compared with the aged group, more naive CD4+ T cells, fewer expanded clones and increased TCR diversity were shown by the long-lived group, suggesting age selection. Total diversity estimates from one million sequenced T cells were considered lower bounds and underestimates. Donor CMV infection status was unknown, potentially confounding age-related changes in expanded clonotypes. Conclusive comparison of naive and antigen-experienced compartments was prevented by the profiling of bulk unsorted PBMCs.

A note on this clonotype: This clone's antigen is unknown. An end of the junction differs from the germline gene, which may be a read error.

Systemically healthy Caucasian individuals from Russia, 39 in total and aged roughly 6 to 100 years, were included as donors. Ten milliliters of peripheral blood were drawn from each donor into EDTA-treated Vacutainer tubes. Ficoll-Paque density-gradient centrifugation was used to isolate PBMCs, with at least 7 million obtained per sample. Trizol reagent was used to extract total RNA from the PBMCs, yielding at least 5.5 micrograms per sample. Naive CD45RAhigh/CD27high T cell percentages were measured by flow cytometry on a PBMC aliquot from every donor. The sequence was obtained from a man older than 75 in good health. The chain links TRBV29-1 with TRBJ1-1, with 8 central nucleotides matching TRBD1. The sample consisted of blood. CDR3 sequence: CSVLQGGNTKAFF. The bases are TGCAGCGTTCTACAGGGGGGAAACACTAAAGCTTTCTTT.